This is a list of T cell receptor beta chains from one sample in a study of blood T cells in healthy people across ages. Using its own MiXCR run on the 5' RACE reads, TCRdb lists one record per CDR3 protein. The sample has over a million distinct CDR3 sequences, about 40% seen once. Sequenced: blood. These receptors were taken from a woman aged 18-29 years in good health. Both conserved end residues are part of each CDR3. The D gene is left open where the match is weak. Rows may omit the clone size; those that give it use once, few, many or a size class.

J: TRBJ2-2
size: few
D: TRBD2
V: TRBV5-1
DNA: TGCGCCAGCACCTTTAGAGCGGGACTGAACACCGGGGAGCTGTTTTTT
CDR3: CASTFRAGLNTGELFF

J: TRBJ2-5
size: .
D: TRBD1
V: TRBV11-2
DNA: TGTGCCAGCAGCCCGGGACAGAGGAGTGAGCAGTACTTC
CDR3: CASSPGQRSEQYF

J: TRBJ1-4
size: .
D: .
V: TRBV7-9
DNA: TGTGCCAGCAGCTCCCCCCGGGATCTCCTGGGGGAAAAACTGTTTTTT
CDR3: CASSSPRDLLGEKLFF

J: TRBJ1-1
size: few
D: .
V: TRBV7-2
DNA: TGTGCCAGCAGCCTCCGGGGTGGGGAGCTCGCTGAAGCTTTCTTT
CDR3: CASSLRGGELAEAFF

J: TRBJ1-5
size: .
D: TRBD1
V: TRBV6-2/TRBV6-3
DNA: TGTGCCAGCAGTTGGTCGTGGACAGGTAACAATCAGCCCCAGCATTTT
CDR3: CASSWSWTGNNQPQHF

J: TRBJ1-5
size: few
D: .
V: TRBV6-1
DNA: TGTGCCAGCAGTGGCAAGGGTGTGAATCAGCCCCAGCATTTT
CDR3: CASSGKGVNQPQHF

J: TRBJ1-1
size: many
D: TRBD1
V: TRBV29-1
DNA: TGCAGCGTTGAAAGGACAGGGCAGATGAACACTGAAGCTTTCTTT
CDR3: CSVERTGQMNTEAFF

J: TRBJ2-3
size: .
D: TRBD2
V: TRBV12-3/TRBV12-4
DNA: TGTGCCAGCAGTTTCCCCGCGGGGGGAACAGATACGCAGTATTTT
CDR3: CASSFPAGGTDTQYF

J: TRBJ2-3
size: .
D: TRBD2
V: TRBV25-1
DNA: TGTGCCAGCAGTGATCCTGGCGGCGGGAGACTTATCACAGATACGCAGTATTTT
CDR3: CASSDPGGGRLITDTQYF

J: TRBJ2-7
size: .
D: TRBD1
V: TRBV12-3/TRBV12-4
DNA: TGTGCCAGCAGGGGTGGGACAGGGCACTACGAGCAGTACTTC
CDR3: CASRGGTGHYEQYF

J: TRBJ1-2
size: .
D: .
V: TRBV12-5
DNA: TGTGCTAGTGGTCCCCTGGAGGAGGGTGGCTACACCTTC
CDR3: CASGPLEEGGYTF

J: TRBJ1-5
size: .
D: .
V: TRBV7-2
DNA: TGTGCCAGCAGCAATCAGGGAAATCAGCCCCAGCATTTT
CDR3: CASSNQGNQPQHF

J: TRBJ1-6
size: .
D: .
V: TRBV12-3/TRBV12-4
DNA: TGTGCCAGCAGTTTAGGGGGCAGGGAAAATTCACCCCTCCACTTT
CDR3: CASSLGGRENSPLHF

J: TRBJ1-4
size: .
D: .
V: TRBV15
DNA: TGTGCCACCAGCAAAAGGACAACTAATGAAAAACTGTTTTTT
CDR3: CATSKRTTNEKLFF

J: TRBJ2-7
size: .
D: TRBD2
V: TRBV11-2
DNA: TGTGCCAGCAGCCCATCAAACTTAGTTTTTGGGGTCGAAAGCGGGAATTCCTACGAGCAGTACTTC
CDR3: CASSPSNLVFGVESGNSYEQYF

J: TRBJ2-1
size: few
D: .
V: TRBV27
DNA: TGTGCCAGCAGTTTATCCCCAACCGCGTATGAGCAGTTCTTC
CDR3: CASSLSPTAYEQFF

J: TRBJ2-5
size: .
D: .
V: TRBV5-5
DNA: TGTGCCAGCAGCCCGACAGTGTACCAAGAGACCCAGTACTTC
CDR3: CASSPTVYQETQYF

J: TRBJ2-7
size: .
D: .
V: TRBV20-1
DNA: TGCAGTGCTAGGGACGGGACTCCTTTTTACTACGAGCAGTACTTC
CDR3: CSARDGTPFYYEQYF

J: TRBJ2-2
size: .
D: .
V: TRBV5-1
DNA: TGCGCCAGCAGCACCGGACAGTCCACCGGGGAGCTGTTTTTT
CDR3: CASSTGQSTGELFF

J: TRBJ2-3
size: few
D: TRBD2
V: TRBV20-1
DNA: TGCAGTGCAAAAGACGGACTAGCGGAGAGCACAGATACGCAGTATTTT
CDR3: CSAKDGLAESTDTQYF

J: TRBJ2-6
size: once
D: .
V: TRBV21-1
DNA: TGTGCCTGCAGCAAGGCGGGACAGGGTCCCCCTGGGGCCAACGTCCTGACTTTC
CDR3: CACSKAGQGPPGANVLTF

J: TRBJ2-5
size: few
D: TRBD2
V: TRBV4-1
DNA: TGCGCCAGCAGCCAAGAAACTAGCGGGAGAGGACATGAGCAGTACTTC
CDR3: CASSQETSGRGHEQYF

J: TRBJ2-5
size: .
D: TRBD1
V: TRBV11-2
DNA: TGTGCCAGCAGCAATCAGGGGGTCGGAGAGACCCAGTACTTC
CDR3: CASSNQGVGETQYF

J: TRBJ1-1
size: .
D: .
V: TRBV12-3/TRBV12-4
DNA: TGTGCCAGCAGTTTAGCGGCAGTTGGGGAAGCTTTCTTT
CDR3: CASSLAAVGEAFF

J: TRBJ1-5
size: few
D: TRBD1
V: TRBV12-3/TRBV12-4
DNA: TGTGCCAGCAGTCTCGGACAGGGTCATGGTCAGCCCCAGCATTTT
CDR3: CASSLGQGHGQPQHF

J: TRBJ2-1
size: .
D: .
V: TRBV7-6
DNA: TGTGCCAGCAGCCTACTAGCCGGAGCGGGTAGTTACAATGAGCAGTTCTTC
CDR3: CASSLLAGAGSYNEQFF

J: TRBJ2-6
size: few
D: TRBD1
V: TRBV15
DNA: TGTGCCACCAGCAGAGTGGACAGGGGTTGGGCTGGGGCCAACGTCCTGACTTTC
CDR3: CATSRVDRGWAGANVLTF

J: TRBJ2-7
size: few
D: .
V: TRBV14
DNA: TGTGCCAGCAGCCAAGAGGGCAGGCCCCTGGAGCAGTACTTC
CDR3: CASSQEGRPLEQYF

J: TRBJ2-5
size: .
D: TRBD2
V: TRBV10-1
DNA: TGCGCCAGCAGTGAGACTAGCGGGCCCCAAGAGACCCAGTACTTC
CDR3: CASSETSGPQETQYF

J: TRBJ1-5
size: .
D: TRBD1
V: TRBV6-2/TRBV6-3
DNA: TGTGCCAGCAGCTGGACAGGGGTCCGTCCTGGGGCCCAGCATTTT
CDR3: CASSWTGVRPGAQHF

J: TRBJ2-3
size: .
D: TRBD2
V: TRBV20-1
DNA: TGCAGTGCTAGGACTAGCGGGGGGATCAGCACAGATACGCAGTATTTT
CDR3: CSARTSGGISTDTQYF

J: TRBJ2-3
size: many
D: TRBD1
V: TRBV4-1
DNA: TGCGCCAGCAGCCTCGGGACAGTCACAGATACGCAGTATTTT
CDR3: CASSLGTVTDTQYF

J: TRBJ2-7
size: few
D: .
V: TRBV24-1
DNA: TGTGCCACCAGTGACTTTGACAGGCACGAGCAGTACTTC
CDR3: CATSDFDRHEQYF